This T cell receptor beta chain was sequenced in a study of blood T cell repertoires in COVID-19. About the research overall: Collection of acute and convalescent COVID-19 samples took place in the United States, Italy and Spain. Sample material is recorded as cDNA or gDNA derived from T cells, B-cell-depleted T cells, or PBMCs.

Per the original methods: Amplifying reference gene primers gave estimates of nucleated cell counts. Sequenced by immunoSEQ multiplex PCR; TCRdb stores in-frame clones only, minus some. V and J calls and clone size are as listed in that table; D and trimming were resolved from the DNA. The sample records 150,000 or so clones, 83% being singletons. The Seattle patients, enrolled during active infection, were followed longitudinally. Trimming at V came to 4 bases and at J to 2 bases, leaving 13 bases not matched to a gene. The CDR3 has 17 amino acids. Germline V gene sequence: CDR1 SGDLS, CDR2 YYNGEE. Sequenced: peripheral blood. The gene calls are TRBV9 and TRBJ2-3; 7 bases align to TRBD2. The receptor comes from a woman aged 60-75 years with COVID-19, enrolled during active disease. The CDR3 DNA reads TGTGCCAGCAGCCCCACCCGGCAGCGGGACTTCACAGATACGCAGTATTTT. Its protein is CASSPTRQRDFTDTQYF.